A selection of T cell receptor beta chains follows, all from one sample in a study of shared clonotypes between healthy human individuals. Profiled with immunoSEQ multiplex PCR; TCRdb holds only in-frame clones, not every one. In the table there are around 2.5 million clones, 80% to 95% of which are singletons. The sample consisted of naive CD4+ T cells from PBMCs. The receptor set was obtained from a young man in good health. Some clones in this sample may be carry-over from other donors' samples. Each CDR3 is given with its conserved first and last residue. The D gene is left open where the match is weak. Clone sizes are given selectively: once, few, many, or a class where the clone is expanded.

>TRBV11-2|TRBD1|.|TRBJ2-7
TGTGCCAGCAGCTTAGATGGGACAGGTAGCCGGTACTTC
CASSLDGTGSRYF
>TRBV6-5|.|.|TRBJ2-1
TGTGCCAGCAGTTACTCCCGGGAGCAGTTCTTC
CASSYSREQFF
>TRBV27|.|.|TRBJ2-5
TGTGCCAGCAGTTTATTCTACCAAGAGACCCAGTACTTC
CASSLFYQETQYF
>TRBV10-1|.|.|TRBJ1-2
TGCGCCAGCAGCCCGGACAGAATTTATGGCTACACCTTC
CASSPDRIYGYTF
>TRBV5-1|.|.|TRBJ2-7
TGCGCCAGCAGCTTTCCTAGGGGAAAGGACGAGCAGTACTTC
CASSFPRGKDEQYF
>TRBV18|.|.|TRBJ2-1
TGTGCCAGCTCACCGCCCGCCGGTTACAATGAGCAGTTCTTC
CASSPPAGYNEQFF
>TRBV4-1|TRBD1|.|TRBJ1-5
TGCGCCAGCAGCCACCCCGCCCGGACAGGGTTCAATCAGCCCCAGCATTTT
CASSHPARTGFNQPQHF
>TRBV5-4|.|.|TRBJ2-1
TGTGCCAGCAGCTTAAACAATGAGCAGTTCTTC
CASSLNNEQFF
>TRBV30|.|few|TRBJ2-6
TGTGCCCGGACGGGTTTTGGGGCCAACGTCCTGACTTTC
CARTGFGANVLTF
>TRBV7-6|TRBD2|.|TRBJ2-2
TGTGCCAGCAGCTTACAGTCGGGGGGGAACACCGGGGAGCTGTTTTTT
CASSLQSGGNTGELFF
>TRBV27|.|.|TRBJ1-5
TGTGCCAGCAGTTTAGGTTATCAGCCCCAGCATTTT
CASSLGYQPQHF
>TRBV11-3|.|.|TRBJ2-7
TGTGCCAGCAGCCAGGGCGGGTCCTCCTACGAGCAGTACTTC
CASSQGGSSYEQYF
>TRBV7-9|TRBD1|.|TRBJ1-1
TGTGCCAGCAGACACCAAAAGCCGGGACAGGGGGCGTCAGAAGCTTTCTTT
CASRHQKPGQGASEAFF
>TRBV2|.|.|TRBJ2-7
TGTGCCAGCAGATACGCCTCCTACGAGCAGTACTTC
CASRYASYEQYF
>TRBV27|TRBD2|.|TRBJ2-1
TGTGCCAGCAGTGCCCAACTAGCGGGAGGGCCCAATGAGCAGTTCTTC
CASSAQLAGGPNEQFF
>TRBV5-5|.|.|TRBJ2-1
TGTGCCAGCAGCTTTAGATCGGGGGCCACCACCTACAATGAGCAGTTCTTC
CASSFRSGATTYNEQFF
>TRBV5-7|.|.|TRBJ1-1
TGTGCCAGCAGCCTACCACCCCTGGACACTGAAGCTTTCTTT
CASSLPPLDTEAFF
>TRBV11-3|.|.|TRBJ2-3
TGTGCCAGCAGCTCCAACGCCAGCCCAGATACGCAGTATTTT
CASSSNASPDTQYF
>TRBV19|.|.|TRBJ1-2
TGTGCCAGTAGTATAGCCCCCGGGTGGATCCATGGCTACACCTTC
CASSIAPGWIHGYTF
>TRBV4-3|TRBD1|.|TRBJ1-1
TGCGCCAGCAGCCGGTGGGGACAGGTATTCGCTGAAGCTTTCTTT
CASSRWGQVFAEAFF
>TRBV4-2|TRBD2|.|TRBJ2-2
TGTGCCAGCCTAAAAACTGATACTAGCGGGAGCCTCGGGGAGCTGTTTTTT
CASLKTDTSGSLGELFF
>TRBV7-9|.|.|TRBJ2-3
TGTGCCAGCAGCGTGCGGCCCAGGGTCGGAGATACGCAGTATTTT
CASSVRPRVGDTQYF
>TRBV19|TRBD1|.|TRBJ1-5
TGTGCCAGTAGTTCAAAGAACAGGGGTCATCAGCCCCAGCATTTT
CASSSKNRGHQPQHF
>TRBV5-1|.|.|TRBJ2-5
TGCGCCAGCAGCAGCCTCAATGGGGAAGAGACCCAGTACTTC
CASSSLNGEETQYF
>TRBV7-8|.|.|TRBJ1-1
TGTGCCAGCAGCTCTCAGCAGGGGAGGGTCACTGAAGCTTTCTTT
CASSSQQGRVTEAFF
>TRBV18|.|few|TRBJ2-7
TGTGCCAGCTCACCTAGCTCCTACGAGCAGTACTTC
CASSPSSYEQYF
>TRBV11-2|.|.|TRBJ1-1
TGTGCCAGCAGCTTTGGGGGCTTAATGAACACTGAAGCTTTCTTT
CASSFGGLMNTEAFF
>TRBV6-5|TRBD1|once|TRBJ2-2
TGTGCCACCCGGCTGTGGGACAGGGACACCGGGGAGCTGTTTTTT
CATRLWDRDTGELFF
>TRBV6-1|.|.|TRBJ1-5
TGTGCCAGCCATACCTCGAGGAATAGCAATCAGCCCCAGCATTTT
CASHTSRNSNQPQHF
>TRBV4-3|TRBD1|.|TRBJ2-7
TGCGCCAGCAGCCAACCCGACAGGGGGCAGCAGTACTTC
CASSQPDRGQQYF
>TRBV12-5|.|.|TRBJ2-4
TGTGCTAGTGCCCCCGGCGGGGCCCTAGACATTCAGTACTTC
CASAPGGALDIQYF
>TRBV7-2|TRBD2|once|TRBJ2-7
TGTGCCAGCAGCCCTGGACTAGGTTTGAGCTACGAGCAGTACTTC
CASSPGLGLSYEQYF
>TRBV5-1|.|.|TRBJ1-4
TGCGCCAGCAGCTTGAGGGCCGGGGATGAAAAACTGTTTTTT
CASSLRAGDEKLFF
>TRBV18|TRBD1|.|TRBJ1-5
TGTGCCAGCTCACCTCTTGGCGACAGGGAGGGTCAGCCCCAGCATTTT
CASSPLGDREGQPQHF
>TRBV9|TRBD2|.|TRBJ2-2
TGTGCCAGCAGCGTAGAGGGACTAGCGGGAACCGGGGAGCTGTTTTTT
CASSVEGLAGTGELFF
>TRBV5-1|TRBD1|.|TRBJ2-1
TGCGCCAGCAGCTTGGCCCCCGGGACAGGGGGGGCCAATGAGCAGTTCTTC
CASSLAPGTGGANEQFF
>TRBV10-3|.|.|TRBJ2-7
TGTGCCATCAGTGATCTCTCCGGGAGTCGATACGAGCAGTACTTC
CAISDLSGSRYEQYF
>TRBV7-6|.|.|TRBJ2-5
TGTGCCAGCAGCTTGGGACACACCGAGACCCAGTACTTC
CASSLGHTETQYF
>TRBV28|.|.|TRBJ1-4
TGTGCCAGCAGTTCCGGGGATCGGCGTGAAAAACTGTTTTTT
CASSSGDRREKLFF
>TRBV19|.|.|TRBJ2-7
TGTGCCAGTAGTATAGGTAGGGTTGGCGAGCAGTACTTC
CASSIGRVGEQYF
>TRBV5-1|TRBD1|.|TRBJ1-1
TGCGCCAGCAGCTTCCAGGGGGTCGGGTACACTGAAGCTTTCTTT
CASSFQGVGYTEAFF
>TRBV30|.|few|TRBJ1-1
TGTGCCTGGAGCGAAGGAATGGGGCCGCAAGCTTTCTTT
CAWSEGMGPQAFF
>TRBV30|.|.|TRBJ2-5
TGTGCCTGGAGTCCACGGGGGTCTAGGGCCTTTTCTTTTGAGACCCAGTACTTC
CAWSPRGSRAFSFETQYF
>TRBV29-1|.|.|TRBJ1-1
TGCAGCGCCTCCCCCCTGATGAACACTGAAGCTTTCTTT
CSASPLMNTEAFF
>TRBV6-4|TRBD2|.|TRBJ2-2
TGTTTATCGGGACTAGCGGGAGGGCCGTGGGTCACCGGGGAGCTGTTTTTT
CLSGLAGGPWVTGELFF
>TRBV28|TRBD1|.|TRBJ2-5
TGTGCCAGCAGTATCGGGACAGGGGCCACGGAAGAGACCCAGTACTTC
CASSIGTGATEETQYF
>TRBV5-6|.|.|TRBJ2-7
TGTGCCAGCAGCGACTCCACACGTTACGAGCAGTACTTC
CASSDSTRYEQYF